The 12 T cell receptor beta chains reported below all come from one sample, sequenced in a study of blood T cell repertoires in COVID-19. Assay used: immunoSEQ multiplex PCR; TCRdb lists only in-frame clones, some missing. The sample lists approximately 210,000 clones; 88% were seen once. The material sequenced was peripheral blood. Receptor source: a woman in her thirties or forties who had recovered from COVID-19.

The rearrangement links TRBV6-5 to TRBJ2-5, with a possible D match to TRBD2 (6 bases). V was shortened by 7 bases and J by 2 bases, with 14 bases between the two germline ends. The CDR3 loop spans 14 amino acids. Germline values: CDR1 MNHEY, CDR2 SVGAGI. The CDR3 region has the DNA TGTGCCAGCACTTCACCGGGACTGCAAGAGACCCAGTACTTC. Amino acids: CASTSPGLQETQYF.

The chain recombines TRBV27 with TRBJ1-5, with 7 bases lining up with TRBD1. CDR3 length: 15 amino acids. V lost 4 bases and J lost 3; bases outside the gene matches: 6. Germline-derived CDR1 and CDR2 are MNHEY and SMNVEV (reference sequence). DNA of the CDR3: TGTGCCAGCAGTTCCCCAGGGGGGTACAATCAGCCCCAGCATTTT. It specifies CASSSPGGYNQPQHF.

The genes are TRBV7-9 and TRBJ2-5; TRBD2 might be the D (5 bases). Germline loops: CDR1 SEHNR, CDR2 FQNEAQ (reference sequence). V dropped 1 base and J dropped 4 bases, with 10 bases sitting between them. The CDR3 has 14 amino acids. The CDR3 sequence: CASSLVPAGETQYF. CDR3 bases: TGTGCCAGCAGCTTAGTGCCGGCGGGAGAGACCCAGTACTTC.

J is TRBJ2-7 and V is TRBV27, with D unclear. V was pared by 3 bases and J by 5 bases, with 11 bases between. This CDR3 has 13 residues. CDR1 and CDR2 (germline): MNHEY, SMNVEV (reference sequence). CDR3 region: CASSLGPYDEQYF. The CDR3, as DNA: TGTGCCAGCAGTTTGGGCCCCTACGACGAGCAGTACTTC.

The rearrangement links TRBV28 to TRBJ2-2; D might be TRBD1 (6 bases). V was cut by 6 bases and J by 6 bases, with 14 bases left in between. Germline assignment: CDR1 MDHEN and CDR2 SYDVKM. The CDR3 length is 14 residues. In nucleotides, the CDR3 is TGTGCCAGCAGCTCAGGGGACCTCCCCGGGGAGCTGTTTTTT. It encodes CASSSGDLPGELFF.

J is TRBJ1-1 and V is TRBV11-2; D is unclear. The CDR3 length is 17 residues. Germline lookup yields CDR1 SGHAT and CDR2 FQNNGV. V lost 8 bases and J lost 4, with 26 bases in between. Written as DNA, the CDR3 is TGTGCCAGCGCCCAAGGGTGGTCAGGCGAGGAGGGCACTGAAGCTTTCTTT. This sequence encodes CASAQGWSGEEGTEAFF. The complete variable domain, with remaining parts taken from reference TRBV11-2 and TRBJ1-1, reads EAGVAQSPRYKIIEKRQSVAFWCNPISGHATLYWYQQILGQGPKLLIQFQNNGVVDDSQLPKDRFSAERLKGVDSTLKIQPAKLEDSAVYLCASAQGWSGEEGTEAFFGQGTRLTVV.

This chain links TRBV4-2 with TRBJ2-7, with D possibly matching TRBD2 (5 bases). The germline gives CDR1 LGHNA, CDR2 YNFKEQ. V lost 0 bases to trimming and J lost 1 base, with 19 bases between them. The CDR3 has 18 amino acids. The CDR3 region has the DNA TGTGCCAGCAGCCAAGATTCGCCTACGAGGGAGATGTCCTACGAGCAGTACTTC. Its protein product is CASSQDSPTREMSYEQYF.

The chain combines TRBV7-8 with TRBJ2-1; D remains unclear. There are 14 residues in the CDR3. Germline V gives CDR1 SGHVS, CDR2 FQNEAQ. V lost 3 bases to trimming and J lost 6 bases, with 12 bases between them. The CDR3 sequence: CASSFRLLSNEQFF. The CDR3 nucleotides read TGTGCCAGCAGCTTTCGCCTCCTATCCAATGAGCAGTTCTTC.

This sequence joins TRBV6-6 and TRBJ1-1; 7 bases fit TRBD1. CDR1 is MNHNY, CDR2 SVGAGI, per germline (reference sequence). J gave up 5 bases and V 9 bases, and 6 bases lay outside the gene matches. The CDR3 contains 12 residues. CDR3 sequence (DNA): TGTGCCAGTACAGGGGCGGGTACTGAAGCTTTCTTT. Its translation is CASTGAGTEAFF.

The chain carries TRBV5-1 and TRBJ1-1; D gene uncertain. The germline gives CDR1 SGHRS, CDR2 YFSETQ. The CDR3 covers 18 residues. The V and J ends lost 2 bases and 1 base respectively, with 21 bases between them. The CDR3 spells CASSLDTSSGMRNTEAFF. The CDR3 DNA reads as TGCGCCAGCAGCTTAGATACATCCTCGGGGATGAGGAACACTGAAGCTTTCTTT. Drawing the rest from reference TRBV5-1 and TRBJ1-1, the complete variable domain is KAGVTQTPRYLIKTRGQQVTLSCSPISGHRSVSWYQQTPGQGLQFLFEYFSETQRNKGNFPGRFSGRQFSNSRSEMNVSTLELGDSALYLCASSLDTSSGMRNTEAFFGQGTRLTVV.

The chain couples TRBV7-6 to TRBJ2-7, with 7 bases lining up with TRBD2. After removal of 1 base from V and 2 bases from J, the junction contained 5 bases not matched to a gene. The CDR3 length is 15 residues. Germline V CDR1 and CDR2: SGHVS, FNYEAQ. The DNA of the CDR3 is TGTGCCAGCAGCTTAGACACTAGCGAGGCCTACGAGCAGTACTTC. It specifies CASSLDTSEAYEQYF.

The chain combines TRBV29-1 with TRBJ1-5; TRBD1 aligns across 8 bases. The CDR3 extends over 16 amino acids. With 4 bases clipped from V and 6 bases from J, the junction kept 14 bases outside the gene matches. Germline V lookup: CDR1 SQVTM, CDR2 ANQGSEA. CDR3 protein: CSVVASGQDLRQPQHF. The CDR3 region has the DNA TGCAGCGTTGTGGCTTCGGGACAGGATCTTCGTCAGCCCCAGCATTTT.